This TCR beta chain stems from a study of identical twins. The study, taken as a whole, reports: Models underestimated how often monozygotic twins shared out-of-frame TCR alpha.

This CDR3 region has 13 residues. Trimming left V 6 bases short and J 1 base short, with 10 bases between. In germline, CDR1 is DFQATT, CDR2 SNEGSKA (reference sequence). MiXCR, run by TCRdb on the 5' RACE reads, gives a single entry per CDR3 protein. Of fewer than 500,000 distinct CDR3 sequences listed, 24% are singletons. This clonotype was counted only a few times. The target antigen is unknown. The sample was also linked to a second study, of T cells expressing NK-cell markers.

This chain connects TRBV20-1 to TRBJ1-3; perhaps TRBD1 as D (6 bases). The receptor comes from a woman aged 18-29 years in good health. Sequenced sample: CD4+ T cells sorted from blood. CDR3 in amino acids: CSATGTSGNTIYF. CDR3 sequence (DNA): TGCAGTGCAACCGGGACATCTGGAAACACCATATATTTT.